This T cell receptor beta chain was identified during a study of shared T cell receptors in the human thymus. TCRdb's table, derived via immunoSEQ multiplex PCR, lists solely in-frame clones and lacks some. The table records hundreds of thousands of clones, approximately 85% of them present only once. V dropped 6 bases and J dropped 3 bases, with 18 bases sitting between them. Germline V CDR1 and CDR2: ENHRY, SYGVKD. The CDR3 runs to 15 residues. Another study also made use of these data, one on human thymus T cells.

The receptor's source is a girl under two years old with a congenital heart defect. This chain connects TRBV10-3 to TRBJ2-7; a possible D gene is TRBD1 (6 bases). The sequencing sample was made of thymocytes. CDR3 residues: CAIRDKTGSDYEQYF. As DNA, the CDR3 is TGTGCCATCAGGGACAAGACAGGCTCTGACTACGAGCAGTACTTC.